A selection of T cell receptor beta chains follows, all from one sample in a study of blood T cell repertoires in COVID-19. Clones were read by immunoSEQ multiplex PCR, and TCRdb kept only the in-frame ones, dropping some. The sample includes some 78,000 clones, 70% to 90% of them seen just once. Material: peripheral blood. The receptors were gathered from a woman aged 80 or over with active or convalescent COVID-19. Both conserved end residues are part of each CDR3. The D gene is left open where the match is weak. A clone size is listed for some rows: how often the clone was seen (once, few, many), or a class if it is expanded.

DNA,CDR3,J,length,D,size,V
TGTGCCCTCGGGGGGGAGTATAATTCACCCCTCCACTTT,CALGGEYNSPLHF,TRBJ1-6,13,NA,NA,TRBV30
TGTGCCAGCAGCTTAGAGCGAGGTCGATACGAGCAGTACTTC,CASSLERGRYEQYF,TRBJ2-7,14,NA,NA,TRBV7-2
TGTGCCAGCAGTCTCTCCGGGACATCGAAGGGATTATCCAAAAACATTCAGTACTTC,CASSLSGTSKGLSKNIQYF,TRBJ2-4,19,NA,NA,TRBV28
TGTGCTAGCAGCTCGAGCGGTAGCACAGATACGCAGTATTTT,CASSSSGSTDTQYF,TRBJ2-3,14,NA,NA,TRBV7-7
TGTGCCACCCTATATGTTGTCGCAGATACGCAGTATTTT,CATLYVVADTQYF,TRBJ2-3,13,NA,NA,TRBV15
TGTGCCAGCAGTTTCTCCACCCGGACAGTAGGAGGCTACACCTTC,CASSFSTRTVGGYTF,TRBJ1-2,15,NA,NA,TRBV27
TGTGCCAGCAGTCCCCGGCTCTTAGCCTACACCTTC,CASSPRLLAYTF,TRBJ1-2,12,NA,NA,TRBV28
TGTGCCAGCGGGGAACAGGACACTGAAGCTTTCTTT,CASGEQDTEAFF,TRBJ1-1,12,NA,NA,TRBV28
TGTGCCAGCAGTGAGACAGTTAATCAGCCCCAGCATTTT,CASSETVNQPQHF,TRBJ1-5,13,NA,few,TRBV2
TGTGCCAGCAGCATGACACTCCAGAACACTGAAGCTTTCTTT,CASSMTLQNTEAFF,TRBJ1-1,14,NA,NA,TRBV7-3
TGTGCCGGAAGGACAGGGGGCATCACCGGGGAGCTGTTTTTT,CAGRTGGITGELFF,TRBJ2-2,14,TRBD1,few,TRBV2
TGTGCCAGCAGTCCCCCCGGACAGGGTCTCTACGAGCAGTACTTC,CASSPPGQGLYEQYF,TRBJ2-7,15,TRBD1,NA,TRBV28
TGTGCCAGCAGCGTAGCGGGGTTCTCCTACAATGAGCAGTTCTTC,CASSVAGFSYNEQFF,TRBJ2-1,15,NA,few,TRBV9
TGCGCCAGCAGCTTCGGGTGGGGCTATCACAATGAGCAGTTCTTC,CASSFGWGYHNEQFF,TRBJ2-1,15,NA,NA,TRBV5-1
TGTGCCAGCAGACGGGACAGGGATAACGAGCAGTACTTC,CASRRDRDNEQYF,TRBJ2-7,13,TRBD1,NA,TRBV2
TGTGCCAGCAAGCAGGGACAGGGAAACACCATATATTTT,CASKQGQGNTIYF,TRBJ1-3,13,TRBD1,NA,TRBV28
TGTGCCAGTAGCCCCGGGACAGGGATGTGGGTGCAGTACTTC,CASSPGTGMWVQYF,TRBJ2-7,14,TRBD1,NA,TRBV19
TGCGCCAGCAGCCAAGATTCCTGGGGACAACCGGGACGTAGTGGTAATGAGCAGTTCTTC,CASSQDSWGQPGRSGNEQFF,TRBJ2-1,20,NA,NA,TRBV4-3
TGTGCCAGCAGCCAAGGGAGGGATCAGCCCCAGCATTTT,CASSQGRDQPQHF,TRBJ1-5,13,NA,NA,TRBV3-1/TRBV3-2
TGCGCCAGCAGCTTGGGACAGCTCGAGACCCAGTACTTC,CASSLGQLETQYF,TRBJ2-5,13,NA,NA,TRBV5-1
TGTGCCAGCAGCTTGGGACTAGCGGGGACCCAGTACTTC,CASSLGLAGTQYF,TRBJ2-5,13,TRBD2,NA,TRBV7-2
TGCGCCAGCAGCCGGACAGGGAATGAGAACGGGGAGCTGTTTTTT,CASSRTGNENGELFF,TRBJ2-2,15,TRBD1,NA,TRBV5-1
TGTGCCAGCAGCTTAGAGGGGGCGCGGGGCTACACCTTC,CASSLEGARGYTF,TRBJ1-2,13,NA,NA,TRBV11-2
TGTGCCAGCAGCCCTTTGGCCCGGACTAGCAGCTACGAGCAGTACTTC,CASSPLARTSSYEQYF,TRBJ2-7,16,TRBD2,once,TRBV11-2
TGTGCCAGCAGCCGGCGGGTCGCCACTGAAGCTTTCTTT,CASSRRVATEAFF,TRBJ1-1,13,NA,NA,TRBV7-9
TGTGCCAGCTCACCGCGGGGGGTGGCGGACACTGAAGCTTTCTTT,CASSPRGVADTEAFF,TRBJ1-1,15,NA,NA,TRBV18
TGTGCCAGCAGCCAAGTGGCGGGAGGTGAGCAGTACTTC,CASSQVAGGEQYF,TRBJ2-7,13,TRBD2,NA,TRBV3-1/TRBV3-2
TGTGCCACCAGCGGCCAATTCTCTGGAAACACCATATATTTT,CATSGQFSGNTIYF,TRBJ1-3,14,NA,NA,TRBV15
TGTGCCAGCAGTGAAGTAGGGACAGCCTTGGGCTACACCTTC,CASSEVGTALGYTF,TRBJ1-2,14,TRBD1,NA,TRBV6-1
TGCGCCAGCAGCTTGGGGAGTTCACTAGCCAAAAACATTCAGTACTTC,CASSLGSSLAKNIQYF,TRBJ2-4,16,NA,NA,TRBV5-1
TGTGCCATCAGAGGAGAGACCCTGAACACTGAAGCTTTCTTT,CAIRGETLNTEAFF,TRBJ1-1,14,NA,few,TRBV10-3
TGTGCCAGCTCACCTTGGGACAGCTCTGGAAACACCATATATTTT,CASSPWDSSGNTIYF,TRBJ1-3,15,TRBD1,NA,TRBV18
TGTGCCAGCAGTCGCTGGGGACTAGCGGGAGACCAAGAGACCCAGTACTTC,CASSRWGLAGDQETQYF,TRBJ2-5,17,TRBD2,NA,TRBV6-2/TRBV6-3
TGTGCCAGCAGCCATAGGACTAGCGGGTTAGAGACCCAGTACTTC,CASSHRTSGLETQYF,TRBJ2-5,15,TRBD2,NA,TRBV7-2
TGTGCCAGCAGTTACGACGGCACTACTAACTATGGCTACACCTTC,CASSYDGTTNYGYTF,TRBJ1-2,15,NA,NA,TRBV6-5
TGTGCCAGCAGTTTATGGGGGACAGGCAGCTCCTATAATTCACCCCTCCACTTT,CASSLWGTGSSYNSPLHF,TRBJ1-6,18,TRBD1,NA,TRBV28
TGCGCCAGCAGCTTTCAGCTTGACAGGGGGCGGGGAGAGACCCAGTACTTC,CASSFQLDRGRGETQYF,TRBJ2-5,17,TRBD1,NA,TRBV5-1
TGTGCCAGCAGCGAGGGGGGGACGATTTTCGCGGATACGCAGTATTTT,CASSEGGTIFADTQYF,TRBJ2-3,16,NA,NA,TRBV9
TGTGCCAGCAGTTTTAGACAGGGGCACTATGGCTACACCTTC,CASSFRQGHYGYTF,TRBJ1-2,14,TRBD1,NA,TRBV28